Each of the 18 T cell receptor beta chains below was sequenced from the same sample in a study of CD4 T cells in relation to SARS-CoV-2 and coronaviruses. Their target antigens are unknown. Clones were read by immunoSEQ multiplex PCR, and TCRdb kept only the in-frame ones, dropping some. Of about 15,000 clones listed, roughly 78% were seen once; the top ten hold less than 20%. Unexposed donor CD4+ T cells date from 2011-2018, before the COVID-19 pandemic. Isolation of CD4+ T cells took place after roughly nine days in culture. Source material: CD4+ T cells from PBMCs, cultured in vitro. The receptors stem from a human donor in good health.

This chain joins TRBV15 and TRBJ1-1; weak D call: TRBD1 (6 bases). The CDR3 runs 13 residues. In germline, CDR1 is LNHNV, CDR2 YYDKDF (reference sequence). V was clipped by 5 bases and J by 3 bases, with 10 bases between them. The CDR3 DNA reads as TGTGCCACCAGCTACAACAGGGACACTGAAGCTTTCTTT. Translated, it gives CATSYNRDTEAFF.

The chain couples TRBV7-8 to TRBJ2-7; D ambiguous. The CDR3 has 14 residues. V lost 1 base and J lost 3, with 10 bases in between. Germline loops: CDR1 SGHVS, CDR2 FQNEAQ. The CDR3 region is CASSLVAVGYEQYF. The CDR3 DNA follows: TGTGCCAGCAGCTTAGTAGCAGTAGGCTACGAGCAGTACTTC.

The rearrangement uses TRBV12-5 and TRBJ2-7, with D perhaps given as TRBD1 or TRBD2 (5 bases each). The CDR3 totals 14 residues. Germline V gene data show CDR1 as LGHNT and CDR2 as FRNRAP. Trimming removed 5 bases from V and 0 bases from J, with 11 bases in between. For the CDR3, the DNA is TGTGCTAGTGGTCTGTCTGGGGGCTCCTACGAGCAGTACTTC. Amino acids: CASGLSGGSYEQYF.

This chain links TRBV13 with TRBJ2-1; D is undetermined. CDR1 is PRHDT and CDR2 is FYEKMQ in the germline V gene (reference sequence). The CDR3 loop spans 14 amino acids. V was cut by 3 bases and J by 8 bases, with 14 bases left in between. DNA of the CDR3: TGTGCCAGCAGCTTTGTCTCCATCCCACATGAGCAGTTCTTC. This gives the protein CASSFVSIPHEQFF.

The chain employs TRBV18 and TRBJ1-1, with D hard to call. The CDR3 contains 16 residues. Trimming cost V 2 bases and J 4 bases, with 17 bases left between them. Germline lookup yields CDR1 KGHSH and CDR2 LQKENI. In DNA, the CDR3 is TGTGCCAGCTCACCAAAAACCCCGTGGATGGGCACTGAAGCTTTCTTT. Residues: CASSPKTPWMGTEAFF.

This clone ranks as large. The V gene is TRBV29-1, the J gene TRBJ1-3, with D possibly matching TRBD1 (5 bases). The CDR3 runs to 13 residues. Looked up from germline, CDR1 is SQVTM and CDR2 is ANQGSEA. V dropped 3 bases and J dropped 4 bases, with 10 bases sitting between them. CDR3 nucleotide sequence: TGCAGCGTTGAGAGGGGATCAGGAAACACCATATATTTT. Encoded protein: CSVERGSGNTIYF. Based on the CDR3 plus reference TRBV29-1 and TRBJ1-3, the full variable domain is SAVISQKPSRDICQRGTSLTIQCQVDSQVTMMFWYRQQPGQSLTLIATANQGSEATYESGFVIDKFPISRPNLTFSTLTVSNMSPEDSSIYLCSVERGSGNTIYFGEGSWLTVV.

The V call is TRBV28, the J call TRBJ1-1; tentatively, D is TRBD1 (6 bases). Trimming left V 4 bases short and J 3 bases short, with 6 bases between. Germline CDR1 MDHEN, CDR2 SYDVKM. The length of the CDR3 is 12 residues. The CDR3 reads CASSSGDTEAFF. CDR3 DNA: TGTGCCAGCAGTTCAGGGGACACTGAAGCTTTCTTT.

The chain recombines TRBV27 with TRBJ2-2; TRBD1 agrees at 11 bases. Germline assignment: CDR1 MNHEY and CDR2 SMNVEV (reference sequence). The V gene end was trimmed by 6 bases and the J gene end by 5 bases; junction bases not matched to a gene: 11. The CDR3 runs 17 residues. CDR3 amino acids: CASRSLGTGGRTGELFF. The CDR3 DNA follows: TGTGCCAGCAGATCACTAGGGACAGGGGGTCGAACCGGGGAGCTGTTTTTT.

The chain links TRBV5-1 to TRBJ1-1; D not certain. The CDR3 sequence is 15 residues long. V lost 0 bases and J 1 base, leaving 10 bases between the germline ends. Germline V lookup: CDR1 SGHRS, CDR2 YFSETQ. DNA of the CDR3: TGCGCCAGCAGCTTGGCCCCGAAAACGAACACTGAAGCTTTCTTT. Translation: CASSLAPKTNTEAFF.

V gene TRBV7-3 combines with J gene TRBJ2-6; the D call may be TRBD1 or TRBD2 (5 bases each). Per the germline V gene, CDR1 is SGHTA and CDR2 is FQGTGA. V was pared by 5 bases and J by 1 base, with 9 bases between. The CDR3 has 15 amino acids. CDR3 bases: TGTGCCAGCAGCGACTGGGGGTCTGGGGCCAACGTCCTGACTTTC. This codes for CASSDWGSGANVLTF.

The rearrangement links TRBV28 to TRBJ1-2; D is ambiguous. The V end lost 6 bases, the J end lost 2 bases, and 10 bases lay between the germline ends. This CDR3 is 13 amino acids long. Germline V gene sequence: CDR1 MDHEN, CDR2 SYDVKM. CDR3 loop: CASRIPGNYGYTF. Here the CDR3 DNA reads TGTGCCAGCAGAATTCCGGGCAACTATGGCTACACCTTC.

The CDR3: CASSTGFSQRTDTQYF. CDR3 coding DNA: TGTGCCAGTAGCACAGGGTTTAGCCAACGCACAGATACGCAGTATTTT. The chain recombines TRBV19 with TRBJ2-3; D perhaps matches TRBD1 (6 bases). V was pared by 6 bases and J by 1 base, with 17 bases between. The germline V gene encodes CDR1 LNHDA and CDR2 SQIVND (reference sequence). This CDR3 is 16 amino acids long. The full variable domain, rest sourced from reference TRBV19 and TRBJ2-3, is DGGITQSPKYLFRKEGQNVTLSCEQNLNHDAMYWYRQDPGQGLRLIYYSQIVNDFQKGDIAEGYSVSREKKESFPLTVTSAQKNPTAFYLCASSTGFSQRTDTQYFGPGTRLTVL.

The chain joins TRBV12-3 or TRBV12-4 to TRBJ1-3; no clear D. This CDR3 region has 12 residues. V lost 6 bases, J lost 7 bases, and 10 bases lay in between. Written as DNA, the CDR3 is TGTGCCAGCAGCACCGATGGGAACACCATATATTTT. It is translated as CASSTDGNTIYF.

This rearrangement joins TRBV3-1 (or the pseudogene TRBV3-2) to TRBJ2-1; D ambiguous. V lost 4 bases, J lost 8 bases, and 6 bases lay in between. The germline V gene encodes CDR1 LGHDT and CDR2 YNNKEL (reference sequence). This CDR3 comprises 11 residues. This CDR3 reads CASSLNYEQFF. CDR3 sequence (DNA): TGTGCCAGCAGCCTAAACTATGAGCAGTTCTTC.

This chain uses TRBV4-1 with TRBJ2-1, with D maybe TRBD2 (6 bases). Germline CDR1 reads MGHRA; CDR2 reads YSYEKL. The CDR3 consists of 13 residues. Trimming took 0 bases from V and 8 from J, leaving 8 bases between them. The CDR3 reads CASSQERGDEQFF. CDR3 nucleotides: TGCGCCAGCAGCCAAGAGCGGGGCGATGAGCAGTTCTTC.

The chain recombines TRBV11-2 with TRBJ1-6; D gene ambiguous. Germline CDR1 reads SGHAT; CDR2 reads FQNNGV. V lost 2 bases, J lost 10 bases, and 6 bases lay in between. CDR3 size: 12 residues. CDR3 bases: TGTGCCAGCAGCTTAAACAGATCACCCCTCCACTTT. It encodes CASSLNRSPLHF.

Only one count was recorded for this clone. The chain uses TRBV9 and TRBJ2-3; D is ambiguous. CDR3 length: 12 amino acids. V lost 6 bases and J 0 bases, leaving 5 bases between the germline ends. Germline CDR1 SGDLS, CDR2 YYNGEE. CDR3 residues: CASKGSTDTQYF. In DNA form, the CDR3 reads TGTGCCAGCAAGGGTAGCACAGATACGCAGTATTTT.

This chain links TRBV14 with TRBJ2-2; possibly TRBD2 for D (5 bases). Germline V CDR1 and CDR2: SGHDN, FVKESK. Trimming pared 4 bases from V and 7 bases from J, leaving 13 bases between. The CDR3 is 14 residues long. The CDR3 DNA reads as TGTGCCAGCAGCCTCACCCGGAGGAGCGGGGAGCTGTTTTTT. The encoded protein is CASSLTRRSGELFF.